The 17 T cell receptor beta chains reported below all come from one sample, sequenced in a study of CD8+ T cells in alopecia areata. RNA was extracted and reverse transcribed into cDNA as the sequencing template. Measured with immunoSEQ multiplex PCR; TCRdb has only the in-frame clones, and not every one. In the table there are 110,000 or so clones, over 55% of which are singletons. The sample taken for sequencing was NKG2D-low CD8+ T cells sorted from blood. Every receptor here comes from a human donor with alopecia areata.

This clone showed up just a few times. The chain has TRBV7-9 and TRBJ2-4, with D perhaps matching TRBD1 (5 bases). CDR3 size: 15 residues. The V and J ends lost 2 bases and 2 bases respectively, with 10 bases between them. Germline CDR1 and CDR2: SEHNR and FQNEAQ (reference sequence). The CDR3, as DNA: TGTGCCAGCAGCTTATCCTCAGGGACCAAAAACATTCAGTACTTC. Amino acid sequence: CASSLSSGTKNIQYF.

The DNA for the CDR3 is TGCGCCAGCAGCTTGGAGGCTTTCAGGGGAGATACGCAGTATTTT. Translating it yields CASSLEAFRGDTQYF. The J gene is TRBJ2-3, the V gene TRBV5-1; tentatively, D is TRBD1 (6 bases). The CDR3 extends over 15 amino acids. The V and J ends lost 0 bases and 5 bases respectively, with 13 bases between them. Germline V lookup: CDR1 SGHRS, CDR2 YFSETQ.

The V and J genes are TRBV4-1 and TRBJ2-2, with D perhaps TRBD2 (5 bases). Germline assignment: CDR1 MGHRA and CDR2 YSYEKL. Trimming shortened V by 7 bases and J by 5 bases, and 14 bases separated the two germline ends. The CDR3 runs 14 residues. This CDR3 is CASTESGVTGELFF. The CDR3 bases are TGCGCCAGCACTGAAAGCGGAGTGACCGGGGAGCTGTTTTTT.

This clone came up a few times. The chain joins TRBV7-9 to TRBJ2-2, with TRBD2 matching 8 bases. The V and J ends lost 5 bases and 7 bases, in that order; junction bases with no gene match: 12. CDR1 SEHNR and CDR2 FQNEAQ come from the germline V gene (reference sequence). The CDR3 has 16 amino acids. CDR3 coding DNA: TGTGCCAGCAGCCCACTCGAGGGAGCGGGAGTCGGGGAGCTGTTTTTT. Amino acid sequence: CASSPLEGAGVGELFF. Filled out from reference TRBV7-9 and TRBJ2-2, the complete variable domain reads DTGVSQNPRHKITKRGQNVTFRCDPISEHNRLYWYRQTLGQGPEFLTYFQNEAQLEKSRLLSDRFSAERPKGSFSTLEIQRTEQGDSAMYLCASSPLEGAGVGELFFGEGSRLTVL.

The gene calls are TRBV7-8 and TRBJ2-3, with a possible D match to TRBD2 (5 bases). V lost 1 base, J lost 8 bases, and 19 bases lay in between. This CDR3 is 16 amino acids long. The germline gives CDR1 SGHVS, CDR2 FQNEAQ. The CDR3 region is CASSLERGVNLGTQYF. The CDR3 coding sequence is TGTGCCAGCAGCTTAGAACGGGGAGTTAATTTGGGTACGCAGTATTTT. Supplemented by reference TRBV7-8 and TRBJ2-3, the full variable domain reads GAGVSQSPRYKVAKRGQDVALRCDPISGHVSLFWYQQALGQGPEFLTYFQNEAQLDKSGLPSDRFFAERPEGSVSTLKIQRTQQEDSAVYLCASSLERGVNLGTQYFGPGTRLTVL.

This clone was counted only a few times. The rearrangement joins TRBV29-1 to TRBJ2-3; no definite D call. From germline, CDR1 is SQVTM and CDR2 ANQGSEA. The CDR3 has 12 residues. V dropped 3 bases and J dropped 3 bases, with 7 bases sitting between them. CDR3 in amino acids: CSVEMGTDTQYF. For the CDR3, the DNA is TGCAGCGTTGAGATGGGAACAGATACGCAGTATTTT.

This clone showed up just a few times. V and J are TRBV28 and TRBJ2-1, with 9 bases lining up with TRBD2. This CDR3 has 16 residues. CDR1 MDHEN and CDR2 SYDVKM come from the germline V gene. J lost 5 bases, V lost 10 bases, and 15 bases had no gene match. CDR3 DNA: TGTGCCACCACCCCCGAAGCGGGAGGACTCCACAATGAGCAGTTCTTC. Protein product: CATTPEAGGLHNEQFF.

The chain employs TRBV11-2 and TRBJ2-7; D perhaps matches TRBD2 (5 bases). The CDR3 is made up of 15 amino acids. Trimming took off 5 bases at V and 0 bases at J, with 14 bases between the two ends. Germline V gene sequence: CDR1 SGHAT, CDR2 FQNNGV. The CDR3 DNA is TGTGCCAGCAGCCCCCCCCGGGAAAGCTCCTACGAGCAGTACTTC. Translation: CASSPPRESSYEQYF.

V usage is TRBV28 and J usage is TRBJ1-1, with D possibly matching TRBD1 (6 bases). CDR1 MDHEN and CDR2 SYDVKM come from the germline V gene. The V end lost 4 bases, the J end lost 5 bases, and 14 bases lay between the germline ends. The CDR3 contains 14 residues. CDR3 in amino acids: CASSSGEGNTEAFF. In DNA form, the CDR3 reads TGTGCCAGCAGTTCAGGGGAGGGGAATACTGAAGCTTTCTTT.

V is TRBV27 and J is TRBJ2-5; 9 nucleotides align to TRBD1. The CDR3 is made up of 17 amino acids. J gave up 3 bases and V 5 bases, and 13 bases lay outside the gene matches. Germline V gives CDR1 MNHEY, CDR2 SMNVEV (reference sequence). The CDR3 coding sequence is TGTGCCAGCAGTACACTTACAGGGGGCCTACTCGAAGAGACCCAGTACTTC. Its protein product is CASSTLTGGLLEETQYF.

V and J are TRBV9 and TRBJ1-2, with D unresolved. This CDR3 has 14 amino acids. V was pared by 4 bases and J by 3 bases, with 13 bases between. CDR1 is SGDLS and CDR2 is YYNGEE in the germline V gene. The CDR3 DNA sequence: TGTGCCAGCAGCAAAAGGACCGGTGACTATGGCTACACCTTC. This translates into CASSKRTGDYGYTF.

This clone was seen a single time. V gene TRBV4-2 combines with J gene TRBJ1-5; perhaps TRBD1 as D (5 bases). V dropped 3 bases and J dropped 1 base, with 13 bases sitting between them. The CDR3 sequence is 16 residues long. Germline CDR1 LGHNA, CDR2 YNFKEQ. The CDR3 bases are TGTGCCAGCAGCCACTCCGGGGCAGGGAGCAATCAGCCCCAGCATTTT. Its translation is CASSHSGAGSNQPQHF.

The V gene is TRBV28, the J gene TRBJ1-1; D possibly corresponds to TRBD1 (5 bases). V was pared by 7 bases and J by 5 bases, with 14 bases between. Germline-derived CDR1 and CDR2 are MDHEN and SYDVKM. The CDR3 extends over 13 amino acids. The CDR3 here is CASKWPGVTEAFF. CDR3 nucleotides: TGTGCCAGCAAGTGGCCGGGGGTTACTGAAGCTTTCTTT.

The genes are TRBV23-1 and TRBJ2-5; TRBD2 matches at 7 bases. TRBV23-1 is designated an ORF whose function remains uncertain. The CDR3 has 16 amino acids. With V trimmed by 0 bases and J by 2 bases, 6 bases remained unmatched. The CDR3 protein is CASSQSPGRDQETQYF. The CDR3 bases are TGCGCCAGCAGTCAATCTCCGGGGAGGGATCAAGAGACCCAGTACTTC.

V gene TRBV28 combines with J gene TRBJ2-5; perhaps D is TRBD1 or TRBD2 (5 bases each). This CDR3 region has 14 residues. The V end lost 7 bases, the J end lost 0 bases, and 12 bases lay between the germline ends. The V gene's germline CDR1 is MDHEN and CDR2 SYDVKM. The CDR3 region is CASTFEGYQETQYF. The CDR3 DNA reads TGTGCCAGCACGTTCGAGGGGTACCAAGAGACCCAGTACTTC.

A few counts support this clone. The chain links TRBV14 to TRBJ2-1; D ambiguous. V lost 0 bases, J lost 0 bases, and 3 bases lay in between. This CDR3 has 14 amino acids. Germline V gene data show CDR1 as SGHDN and CDR2 as FVKESK. CDR3 amino acids: CASSQDLSYNEQFF. For the CDR3, the DNA is TGTGCCAGCAGCCAAGATCTCTCCTACAATGAGCAGTTCTTC.

This clone was recorded only once. This chain joins TRBV14 and TRBJ2-1; 7 nucleotides match TRBD1. V trimming: 4 bases; J trimming: 8 bases; junction bases outside the gene matches: 8. This CDR3 spans 14 amino acids. CDR1 and CDR2 from the germline V gene are SGHDN and FVKESK. The CDR3 bases are TGTGCCAGCAGCCCATTGGACAGGCCCCATGAGCAGTTCTTC. Encoded protein: CASSPLDRPHEQFF.